These T cell receptor beta chains were read from a single sample in a study of prognosis after radiotherapy for stage I lung cancer. TCRdb called the multiplex PCR reads again in MiXCR, with one record for every CDR3 protein. The sample shows around 26,000 distinct CDR3 sequences, about 32% of them seen only once. This specimen was PBMCs, taken before or after stereotactic body radiation therapy (not recorded which). The receptors here all came from a donor over 45 with non-small cell lung cancer. The CDR3 runs from the conserved cysteine through the conserved F or W. The D gene is left open where the match is weak. The listing skips clone size in some rows; elsewhere it reads once, few, many or a size class.

>many|TRBJ2-2|TRBD1|TRBV5-6
CASSLVGQGTTGELFF
TGTGCCAGCAGCTTGGTAGGACAGGGTACCACCGGGGAGCTGTTTTTT
>few|TRBJ2-4|TRBD1|TRBV19
CATSYWTGGNLAKNIQYF
TGTGCCACAAGTTACTGGACAGGGGGAAATTTAGCCAAAAACATTCAGTACTTC
>many|TRBJ2-3|TRBD2|TRBV20-1
CSATWTSGRSDTQYF
TGCAGTGCTACCTGGACTAGCGGGAGGTCGGATACGCAGTATTTT
>many|TRBJ2-7|TRBD2|TRBV5-1
CASSLTGGEQYF
TGCGCCAGCAGCCTTACGGGGGGCGAGCAGTACTTC
>many|TRBJ2-3|TRBD2|TRBV12-5
CASALAEVDTQYF
TGTGCTAGTGCGCTAGCGGAGGTAGATACGCAGTATTTT
>many|TRBJ2-2|TRBD2|TRBV14
CASSLRTSGTGELFF
TGTGCCAGCAGCCTGAGGACTAGCGGGACCGGGGAGCTGTTTTTT
>many|TRBJ2-5|TRBD2|TRBV3-1
CASSRLAGALGETQYF
TGTGCCAGCAGCCGACTAGCGGGGGCCTTGGGGGAGACCCAGTACTTC
>many|TRBJ1-3|-|TRBV5-1
CASRAGLSSGNTIYF
TGCGCCAGCAGAGCGGGGCTAAGCTCTGGAAACACCATATATTTT
>many|TRBJ1-6|-|TRBV5-1
CASSSTDNNSPLHF
TGCGCCAGCAGCTCAACAGACAATAATTCACCCCTCCACTTT
>many|TRBJ1-2|-|TRBV24-1
CATSDQLANYGYTF
TGTGCCACCAGTGACCAGCTAGCTAACTATGGCTACACCTTC
>medium-sized|TRBJ2-7|-|TRBV6-1
CASKERPNYEQYF
TGTGCCAGCAAGGAGCGGCCGAATTACGAGCAGTACTTC
>medium-sized|TRBJ2-2|-|TRBV28
CASSFRGTGELFF
TGTGCCAGCAGTTTTCGGGGGACCGGGGAGCTGTTTTTT
>many|TRBJ1-3|TRBD1|TRBV19
CASRRMGQGISGNTIYF
TGTGCCAGTAGAAGAATGGGACAGGGTATCTCTGGAAACACCATATATTTT
>many|TRBJ1-2|-|TRBV30
CAWLRAGEPYGYTF
TGTGCCTGGCTTCGCGCCGGGGAACCCTATGGCTACACCTTC
>many|TRBJ2-3|TRBD2|TRBV7-3
CASSLTAGLAGTDTQYF
TGTGCCAGCAGCTTAACGGCGGGACTAGCCGGCACAGATACGCAGTATTTT
>-|TRBJ2-3|-|TRBV6-2/TRBV6-3
CASSDSGLRDTQYF
TGTGCCAGCAGTGATAGCGGCCTCCGGGATACTCAGTATTTT
>many|TRBJ2-3|-|TRBV6-2/TRBV6-3
CASSYDVGRNTQYF
TGTGCCAGCAGTTACGATGTCGGGAGAAATACGCAGTATTTT
>-|TRBJ1-4|-|TRBV29-1
CSVGKGGTNEKLFF
TGCAGCGTTGGGAAAGGCGGGACCAATGAAAAACTGTTTTTT
>many|TRBJ1-2|TRBD1|TRBV28
CASSLSTGGYGYTF
TGTGCCAGCAGTTTATCGACAGGGGGCTATGGCTACACCTTC
>many|TRBJ1-4|-|TRBV4-1
CASSQESGRNEKLFF
TGCGCCAGCAGCCAAGAGAGCGGCCGGAATGAAAAACTGTTTTTT
>many|TRBJ2-1|TRBD2|TRBV20-1
CSARDATTSGDFVWVNEQFF
TGCAGTGCTAGAGATGCGACGACTAGCGGTGACTTCGTTTGGGTCAATGAGCAGTTCTTC
>-|TRBJ2-2|-|TRBV3-1
CASRNTGELFF
TGTGCCAGCAGGAATACCGGGGAGCTGTTTTTT
>many|TRBJ1-1|-|TRBV18
CASSQTQNTEAFF
TGTGCCAGCTCACAGACACAGAACACTGAAGCTTTCTTT
>many|TRBJ1-1|-|TRBV14
CASSQDLGRLQAFF
TGTGCCAGCAGCCAAGATCTGGGGCGTTTGCAAGCTTTCTTT
>-|TRBJ2-3|-|TRBV4-3
CASSQNPTDTQYF
TGCGCCAGCAGCCAAAACCCCACAGATACGCAGTATTTT
>many|TRBJ1-2|-|TRBV5-1
CASSFGNYGYTF
TGCGCCAGCAGCTTTGGAAACTATGGCTACACCTTC
>-|TRBJ1-2|-|TRBV2
CASKYSGLAF
TGTGCCAGCAAATATTCCGGTTTAGCCTTC
>-|TRBJ2-1|TRBD2|TRBV20-1
CSASTERGDSPYNEQFF
TGCAGTGCTAGTACCGAGCGGGGGGACTCCCCCTACAATGAGCAGTTCTTC
>many|TRBJ2-5|-|TRBV12-3/TRBV12-4
CASSLVGGAGETQYF
TGTGCCAGCAGTTTAGTGGGGGGCGCCGGGGAGACCCAGTACTTC
>-|TRBJ2-1|TRBD2|TRBV6-2/TRBV6-3
CAIIPGLAGLEQFF
TGTGCCATCATTCCGGGACTAGCGGGGCTTGAGCAGTTCTTC
>many|TRBJ2-1|-|TRBV20-1
CSARPLLVDYNEQFF
TGCAGTGCTCGGCCCCTCCTCGTCGATTACAATGAGCAGTTCTTC
>many|TRBJ2-3|-|TRBV7-8
CASSTGPSDTQYF
TGTGCCAGCAGCACGGGACCGTCGGATACGCAGTATTTT
>many|TRBJ2-7|TRBD2|TRBV7-3
CASSLSGGSYEQYF
TGTGCCAGCAGCTTAAGCGGGGGCTCCTACGAGCAGTACTTC
>once|TRBJ2-7|TRBD1|TRBV6-1
CASRGRQGASYEQYF
TGTGCCAGCAGAGGTAGACAGGGGGCCTCCTACGAGCAGTACTTC
>many|TRBJ1-3|-|TRBV20-1
CSAEPTVSSGNTIYF
TGCAGTGCCGAGCCGACGGTGAGCTCTGGAAACACCATATATTTT
>many|TRBJ1-5|-|TRBV5-1
CASSEREQNYSNQPQHF
TGCGCCAGCAGCGAAAGAGAACAGAATTATAGCAATCAGCCCCAGCATTTT
>-|TRBJ2-2|-|TRBV6-1
CASSQDSWNTGELFF
TGTGCCAGCAGTCAGGACAGCTGGAACACCGGGGAGCTGTTTTTT
>-|TRBJ2-1|TRBD1|TRBV11-2
CASSYTGGADNEQFF
TGTGCCAGCAGCTATACAGGGGGCGCGGACAATGAGCAGTTCTTC
>medium-sized|TRBJ2-1|-|TRBV11-1
CASSLDGSHNEQFF
TGTGCCAGCAGCTTAGATGGGTCCCACAATGAGCAGTTCTTC
>many|TRBJ2-1|TRBD2|TRBV2
CAAKGGLAVNEQFF
TGTGCCGCCAAGGGCGGTCTAGCGGTTAATGAGCAGTTCTTC